A single sample is the source of the 21 T cell receptor beta chains below, sequenced in a study of cytomegalovirus exposure and HLA in healthy donors. The PCR ran on 60 Vbeta and 13 Jbeta primers. Repertoires were generated with immunoSEQ multiplex PCR, while TCRdb's copy carries only in-frame clones and drops some. The table shows around 100,000 clones, with more than 75% occurring only once. The sequenced sample consisted of PBMCs. The receptors here all came from a woman younger than 30 in good health and CMV-seropositive.

The chain joins TRBV23-1 to TRBJ1-1; D is ambiguous. TRBV23-1 is an ORF, and what it does is uncertain. The CDR3 loop spans 18 amino acids. The V end was cut by 2 bases, the J end by 1 base, with 20 bases between. The CDR3 nucleotides are TGCGCCAGCAGTCAAGGAACCCATTTGAGAAGGAGGAACACTGAAGCTTTCTTT. It translates to CASSQGTHLRRRNTEAFF.

CDR3 nucleotides: TGTGCCAGCAGCTCCCCAGGGGGGCTAAGCTCCTACGAGCAGTACTTC. Protein: CASSSPGGLSSYEQYF. The chain recombines TRBV13 with TRBJ2-7; a possible D gene is TRBD1 (7 bases). V was cut by 4 bases and J by 0 bases, with 16 bases left in between. CDR1 is PRHDT and CDR2 is FYEKMQ in the germline V gene (reference sequence). The CDR3 extends over 16 amino acids.

V gene TRBV4-2 combines with J gene TRBJ2-1; 10 bases line up with TRBD1. With V trimmed by 0 bases and J by 3 bases, 5 bases remained unmatched. This CDR3 spans 17 amino acids. Germline V lookup: CDR1 LGHNA, CDR2 YNFKEQ. The CDR3 nucleotides read TGTGCCAGCAGCCAAGATCTAGGACAGGGGGGCTACAATGAGCAGTTCTTC. This sequence encodes CASSQDLGQGGYNEQFF.

This clone was seen a single time. The J gene is TRBJ2-3, the V gene TRBV7-3, with 7 bases fitting TRBD2. The CDR3 has 18 amino acids. V shed 1 base and J 3 bases; nucleotides not matched to a gene: 13. Germline loops: CDR1 SGHTA, CDR2 FQGTGA. CDR3 DNA sequence: TGTGCCAGCAGCTTAAGGTGGTCGGGAGGCGCTCGGACAGATACGCAGTATTTT. As protein: CASSLRWSGGARTDTQYF.

The V gene is TRBV2, the J gene TRBJ2-7; the D gene is possibly TRBD1 (6 bases). The ends were cut back, 4 bases at V and 5 bases at J, with 15 bases in the middle. CDR1 is SNHLY, CDR2 FYNNEI, per germline. The CDR3 length is 14 residues. For the CDR3, the DNA is TGTGCCAGCAGTGCTGTCAGGGGTAAGGACGAGCAGTACTTC. Its translation: CASSAVRGKDEQYF.

Only a few counts were recorded for this clone. The chain joins TRBV19 to TRBJ1-5; D call uncertain. Trimming took off 0 bases at V and 7 bases at J, with 13 bases between the two ends. The CDR3 covers 15 residues. Per germline, CDR1 LNHDA and CDR2 SQIVND (reference sequence). This CDR3 is CASSIDPGGLQPQHF. CDR3 DNA: TGTGCCAGTAGTATAGATCCGGGAGGATTACAGCCCCAGCATTTT. Full variable domain (remainder filled in from reference TRBV19 and TRBJ1-5): DGGITQSPKYLFRKEGQNVTLSCEQNLNHDAMYWYRQDPGQGLRLIYYSQIVNDFQKGDIAEGYSVSREKKESFPLTVTSAQKNPTAFYLCASSIDPGGLQPQHFGDGTRLSIL.

The rearrangement joins TRBV5-1 to TRBJ2-7; TRBD2 aligns across 12 bases. With 4 bases clipped from V and 0 bases from J, the junction kept 5 bases outside the gene matches. Germline CDR1 and CDR2: SGHRS and YFSETQ. CDR3 length: 16 amino acids. In DNA form, the CDR3 reads TGCGCCAGCAGCGGCGGACTAGCGGGACTCTCCTACGAGCAGTACTTC. It encodes CASSGGLAGLSYEQYF.

In DNA form, the CDR3 reads TGTGCCAGCGGCCAGAAGGGGTATGGCTACACCTTC. Encoded protein: CASGQKGYGYTF. This chain links TRBV7-2 with TRBJ1-2; D perhaps matches TRBD1 (5 bases). V dropped 8 bases and J dropped 5 bases, with 12 bases sitting between them. This CDR3 contains 12 residues. Germline CDR1 is SGHTA and CDR2 is FQGNSA.

The chain is built from TRBV27 and TRBJ2-7; the D is unclear. The germline V and J ends were trimmed by 2 bases and 6 bases, with 11 bases remaining between them. Looked up from germline, CDR1 is MNHEY and CDR2 is SMNVEV (reference sequence). This CDR3 has 13 amino acids. The CDR3 region is CASSLPGLGEQYF. CDR3 in DNA: TGTGCCAGCAGTTTACCAGGTTTAGGCGAGCAGTACTTC.

The chain links TRBV10-1 to TRBJ1-4; possible D gene TRBD1, 5 bases. The V gene's germline CDR1 is WNHNN and CDR2 SYGVQD (reference sequence). The CDR3 runs 17 residues. V was cut by 0 bases and J by 3 bases, with 14 bases left in between. The CDR3 DNA follows: TGCGCCAGCAGTGAGTCTCCAGGGAAAGGTGCTAATGAAAAACTGTTTTTT. As protein: CASSESPGKGANEKLFF.

The chain is built from TRBV18 and TRBJ2-7, with 12 bases matching TRBD2. Per the germline V gene, CDR1 is KGHSH and CDR2 is LQKENI. The CDR3 is made up of 14 amino acids. With 3 bases clipped from V and 4 bases from J, the junction kept 1 base outside the gene matches. In DNA form, the CDR3 reads TGTGCCAGCTCACCGACTAGCGGGGGATACGAGCAGTACTTC. It codes for CASSPTSGGYEQYF.

The CDR3 loop reads CASSYQGTGRQPQHF. The CDR3, as DNA: TGTGCCAGCAGTTACCAAGGGACAGGGCGACAGCCCCAGCATTTT. J is TRBJ1-5 and V is TRBV6-5; 9 positions match TRBD1. This CDR3 is built from 15 residues. V was clipped by 2 bases and J by 7 bases; unmatched bases: 6. CDR1 is MNHEY, CDR2 SVGAGI, per germline.

The genes are TRBV18 and TRBJ2-1; 7 nucleotides align to TRBD1. Germline CDR1 reads KGHSH; CDR2 reads LQKENI. The CDR3 runs 15 residues. The V gene end was trimmed by 5 bases and the J gene end by 8 bases; junction bases not matched to a gene: 12. This CDR3 is CASSFFRDRGYEQFF. CDR3 nucleotide sequence: TGTGCCAGCTCATTCTTCCGGGACAGAGGGTATGAGCAGTTCTTC.

V usage is TRBV7-2 and J usage is TRBJ2-7; 7 bases map to TRBD1. CDR3 length: 13 amino acids. After removal of 5 bases from V and 3 bases from J, the junction contained 4 bases not matched to a gene. Per the germline V gene, CDR1 is SGHTA and CDR2 is FQGNSA. The CDR3 sequence is CASSQTGVYEQYF. CDR3 sequence (DNA): TGTGCCAGCAGCCAAACAGGGGTCTACGAGCAGTACTTC.

This rearrangement joins TRBV11-3 to TRBJ1-1; 8 positions agree with TRBD1. The CDR3 sequence is 18 residues long. Looked up from germline, CDR1 is SGHNT and CDR2 is YENEEA. J lost 4 bases, V lost 0 bases, and 13 bases had no gene match. In DNA, the CDR3 is TGTGCCAGCAGCTTAGAAGGCCGCGGGACAGGTCGGGGCACTGAAGCTTTCTTT. Protein product: CASSLEGRGTGRGTEAFF.

There are a few counts of this clone. The rearrangement uses TRBV27 and TRBJ2-5; 8 bases align to TRBD2. CDR3 size: 15 residues. V dropped 2 bases and J dropped 5; count of bases not matched to a gene: 7. Germline assignment: CDR1 MNHEY and CDR2 SMNVEV (reference sequence). CDR3 in amino acids: CASSLIDGRGETQYF. CDR3 bases: TGTGCCAGCAGTTTAATCGACGGGAGGGGGGAGACCCAGTACTTC.

CDR3: CASSPGETQYF. The CDR3 DNA is TGTGCCAGCAGCCCAGGAGAGACCCAGTACTTC. The genes are TRBV7-7 and TRBJ2-5, with D hard to call. The CDR3 extends over 11 amino acids. The V end was cut by 5 bases, the J end by 4 bases, with 5 bases between. The germline gives CDR1 SSHAT, CDR2 FNYEAQ (reference sequence).

This clone has more than one count but fewer than ten. The CDR3, as DNA: TGTGCCAGCAGCCAAGTAAGAGTCCCAGGAAACTATGGCTACACCTTC. Protein: CASSQVRVPGNYGYTF. This chain uses TRBV14 with TRBJ1-2; D gene ambiguous. Looked up from germline, CDR1 is SGHDN and CDR2 is FVKESK. V was trimmed by 1 base and J by 2 bases, leaving 14 bases between them. This CDR3 comprises 16 residues.

The rearrangement uses TRBV7-9 and TRBJ1-2; maybe TRBD1 (6 bases). In germline, CDR1 is SEHNR, CDR2 FQNEAQ (reference sequence). The CDR3 covers 14 residues. Trimming removed 6 bases at V and 5 bases at J, with 16 bases between. The CDR3 DNA is TGTGCCAGCAGGAGGACAGCTGATGAATATGGCTACACCTTC. Residues: CASRRTADEYGYTF.

This clone has just one count. The V call is TRBV7-8, the J call TRBJ2-5; TRBD1 aligns across 7 bases. This CDR3 spans 17 amino acids. CDR1 SGHVS and CDR2 FQNEAQ come from the germline V gene. The CDR3 bases are TGTGCAGGGGGCGGGCGGTTTGGTCGATTCGGCCAAGAGACCCAGTACTTC. Translated, it gives CAGGGRFGRFGQETQYF.

As for this clone: A junction end diverges from the germline sequence, so it may reflect a read error. This chain connects TRBV7-9 to TRBJ1-1; no clear D gene. This CDR3 has 12 amino acids. CDR1 is SEHNR and CDR2 is FQNEAQ in the germline V gene (reference sequence). The chain's CDR3 is CSSNPGDTEAFF. As DNA, the CDR3 is TGTTCCAGCAACCCCGGAGACACTGAAGCTTTCTTT. Full variable domain (rest looked up from reference TRBV7-9 and TRBJ1-1): DTGVSQNPRHKITKRGQNVTFRCDPISEHNRLYWYRQTLGQGPEFLTYFQNEAQLEKSRLLSDRFSAERPKGSFSTLEIQRTEQGDSAMYLCSSNPGDTEAFFGQGTRLTVV.